Listed here is a single T cell receptor beta chain. The target antigen is unknown. Profiling relied on immunoSEQ multiplex PCR, and the TCRdb table lists in-frame clones only, not all of them. This sample's table has around 150,000 clones. This record comes from a study of T cell responses to AZD1222 COVID-19 vaccine. Findings of the study overall: Baseline seropositivity occurred in only a handful of AZD1222 recipients. A rise in Spike-specific TCR breadth and depth followed two AZD1222 doses. None of the repertoires were sampled until the peak T cell response had passed. Vaccine-associated CD4 TCRs ranged over spike, dominating at 160-218 and 743-854.

This CDR3 is built from 14 residues. V was shortened by 2 bases and J by 0 bases, with 7 bases between the two germline ends. Germline CDR1 reads KGHSH; CDR2 reads LQKENI. The chain joins TRBV18 to TRBJ1-1; D unclear. This TCR came from an adult in good health. Source material: peripheral blood. CDR3 nucleotides: TGTGCCAGCTCACCAGCGGGAATGAACACTGAAGCTTTCTTT. Residues: CASSPAGMNTEAFF.